A selection of T cell receptor beta chains follows, all from one sample in a study of neurological immune-mediated disorders. TCRdb used MiXCR to reprocess the 5' RACE reads, holding one entry per CDR3 protein. Of around 80,000 distinct CDR3 sequences in the sample, approximately 10% were seen once. The sequencing sample was made of PBMCs. The receptors come from a man in his forties in good health. CDR3s include the opening cysteine and the closing phenylalanine or tryptophan. The D gene is left open where the match is weak. Clone size is stated in some rows and not others, as once, few, many or a class when expanded.

d_call j_call clone_size v_call cdr3_aa cdr3_nt
- TRBJ2-1 many TRBV5-1 CASRDSTYNEQFF TGCGCCAGCAGGGACAGCACCTACAATGAGCAGTTCTTC
TRBD2 TRBJ2-1 many TRBV28 CASSRTGLAKNNEQFF TGTGCCAGCAGCCGGACCGGACTAGCGAAGAACAATGAGCAGTTCTTC
TRBD1 TRBJ2-1 many TRBV20-1 CSARTGGSEQFF TGCAGTGCTAGGACAGGGGGAAGTGAGCAGTTCTTC
- TRBJ1-3 many TRBV29-1 CSVSTGSGNTIYF TGCAGCGTTTCTACAGGGTCTGGAAACACCATATATTTT
- TRBJ1-2 many TRBV11-2 CASSARVGGAAGYTF TGTGCCAGCAGCGCTAGGGTGGGGGGCGCAGCTGGCTACACCTTC
- TRBJ1-5 few TRBV27 CASRLPDRRPNQPQHF TGTGCCAGCAGACTCCCTGACAGGCGCCCTAATCAGCCCCAGCATTTT
- TRBJ2-2 many TRBV5-1 CASSQRSDTGELFF TGCGCCAGCAGCCAGAGGTCGGACACCGGGGAGCTGTTTTTT
- TRBJ2-1 few TRBV4-2 CASSQDLNEQFF TGTGCCAGCAGCCAAGACCTTAATGAGCAGTTCTTC
TRBD1 TRBJ2-7 many TRBV3-1 CASSQTWGTGGYEQYF TGTGCCAGCAGCCAAACGTGGGGGACAGGAGGATACGAGCAGTACTTC
- TRBJ2-7 many TRBV5-1 CASSSRGPEQYF TGCGCCAGCAGCTCCCGAGGACCCGAGCAGTACTTC
TRBD2 TRBJ2-7 many TRBV11-2 CASRGLAGAATNYEQYF TGTGCCAGCAGGGGACTAGCGGGGGCCGCGACCAACTACGAGCAGTACTTC
- TRBJ1-2 few TRBV28 CATLGRGGYTF TGTGCCACCCTAGGGCGAGGCGGCTACACCTTC
TRBD2 TRBJ2-2 - TRBV6-1 CASNPGGTGELFF TGTGCCAGCAATCCCGGGGGGACCGGGGAGCTGTTTTTT
- TRBJ2-2 many TRBV27 CASSLSASRDGELFF TGTGCCAGCAGTTTATCAGCATCAAGGGACGGGGAGCTGTTTTTT
TRBD2 TRBJ2-5 many TRBV20-1 CSAPGGPGVGTQYF TGCAGTGCTCCGGGGGGGCCTGGGGTAGGGACCCAGTACTTC
- TRBJ2-7 many TRBV7-2 CASSLTSYEQYF TGTGCCAGCAGCTTGACCTCCTACGAGCAGTACTTC
TRBD1 TRBJ1-1 many TRBV5-1 CASRPDREGHAFF TGCGCCAGCAGACCGGACAGGGAGGGGCATGCTTTCTTT
- TRBJ2-5 many TRBV10-3 CAISEENQETQYF TGTGCCATCAGTGAGGAGAACCAAGAGACCCAGTACTTC
- TRBJ1-1 many TRBV7-9 CASTEDQSPRDTEAFF TGTGCCAGCACCGAGGACCAATCCCCGCGGGACACTGAAGCTTTCTTT
- TRBJ1-3 few TRBV9 CASSPSGQLTGGNTIYF TGTGCCAGCAGCCCTTCTGGGCAGCTAACGGGGGGAAACACCATATATTTT
- TRBJ2-7 - TRBV5-1 CASSPSQGNTVEQYF TGCGCCAGCAGCCCGTCCCAGGGGAACACTGTCGAGCAGTACTTC
- TRBJ2-7 many TRBV12-3/TRBV12-4 CASSFGGKYYEQYF TGTGCCAGCAGTTTCGGGGGAAAATACTACGAGCAGTACTTC
- TRBJ1-5 many TRBV27 CASRLAGPNQPQHF TGTGCCAGCAGGCTAGCAGGGCCCAATCAGCCCCAGCATTTT
- TRBJ2-5 many TRBV11-2 CASSLDETQYF TGTGCCAGCAGCTTAGATGAGACCCAGTACTTC
- TRBJ2-1 many TRBV20-1 CSANSQGGRGGYNEQFF TGCAGTGCTAACTCCCAAGGGGGCCGGGGGGGATACAATGAGCAGTTCTTC
- TRBJ2-5 many TRBV7-6 CASSPERRRQETQYF TGTGCCAGCAGTCCAGAAAGGCGGAGGCAAGAGACCCAGTACTTC
TRBD2 TRBJ2-7 many TRBV6-5 CASGTSGRASYEQYF TGTGCCAGCGGGACTAGCGGGAGGGCTTCCTACGAGCAGTACTTC
- TRBJ1-1 few TRBV20-1 CSAWDLQGKAEAFF TGCAGTGCTTGGGACTTACAGGGAAAGGCTGAAGCTTTCTTT
- TRBJ1-4 - TRBV10-3 CSISEGFLGEDEKLFF TGTTCCATCAGTGAAGGCTTCCTGGGAGAGGATGAAAAACTGTTTTTT
- TRBJ2-1 many TRBV6-5 CASSYSGAGDEQFF TGTGCCAGCAGTTACTCGGGGGCTGGGGATGAGCAGTTCTTC
- TRBJ2-4 many TRBV16 CASSPGTSIQYF TGTGCCAGCAGCCCCGGGACAAGCATTCAGTACTTC
- TRBJ1-1 many TRBV28 CASSLSQGAGAEAFF TGTGCCAGCAGTTTATCCCAGGGCGCAGGGGCTGAAGCTTTCTTT
- TRBJ2-3 - TRBV14 CASSQEVTQPTDTQYF TGTGCCAGCAGCCAAGAAGTCACTCAGCCCACAGATACGCAGTATTTT
- TRBJ1-5 many TRBV20-1 CSARDNSNQPQHF TGCAGTGCTAGAGATAATAGCAATCAGCCCCAGCATTTT
- TRBJ2-4 many TRBV12-3/TRBV12-4 CASSLSYFDKNIQYF TGTGCCAGCAGTTTATCCTATTTCGACAAAAACATTCAGTACTTC
- TRBJ2-3 many TRBV20-1 CSARVGGSTDTQYF TGCAGTGCTAGAGTCGGGGGAAGCACAGATACGCAGTATTTT
- TRBJ2-3 many TRBV12-3/TRBV12-4 CASSLFADTQYF TGTGCCAGCAGTTTGTTTGCAGATACGCAGTATTTT
- TRBJ2-7 many TRBV2 CASSLPRGREQYF TGTGCCAGCAGTCTACCCCGAGGCCGGGAGCAGTACTTC
- TRBJ2-5 few TRBV10-3 CAIGVWETQYF TGTGCCATCGGGGTATGGGAGACCCAGTACTTC
- TRBJ1-5 many TRBV20-1 CSARDGRGRRNQPQHF TGCAGTGCTAGGGACGGTCGGGGGCGGCGAAATCAGCCCCAGCATTTT
- TRBJ2-5 many TRBV2 CASSREPETQYF TGTGCCAGCAGTCGGGAGCCAGAGACCCAGTACTTC
- TRBJ1-2 few TRBV2 CASSRDGGYGYTF TGTGCCAGCAGCCGGGACGGCGGCTATGGCTACACCTTC
- TRBJ1-2 many TRBV5-1 CASSLAGTGPTF TGCGCCAGCAGCTTGGCCGGAACAGGGCCCACCTTC
- TRBJ2-1 many TRBV12-3/TRBV12-4 CASSFLAQRPNEQFF TGTGCCAGCAGTTTCTTGGCCCAGCGCCCCAATGAGCAGTTCTTC
TRBD2 TRBJ2-3 many TRBV7-6 CASSPGLAGWGAADTQYF TGTGCCAGCAGTCCGGGACTAGCGGGATGGGGGGCCGCAGATACGCAGTATTTT
- TRBJ1-6 many TRBV7-2 CASSKRGGDNSPLHF TGTGCCAGCAGCAAAAGAGGGGGGGATAATTCACCCCTCCACTTT
TRBD2 TRBJ2-2 many TRBV29-1 CSAWGLGLAGGNTGELFF TGCAGCGCCTGGGGCCTGGGACTAGCGGGAGGGAACACCGGGGAGCTGTTTTTT
- TRBJ2-1 many TRBV20-1 CSAKGPRSSYNEQFF TGCAGTGCTAAAGGCCCAAGGTCCTCCTACAATGAGCAGTTCTTC
- TRBJ2-2 many TRBV7-2 CASSFRVAKTGELFF TGTGCCAGCAGCTTCAGGGTAGCTAAAACCGGGGAGCTGTTTTTT
- TRBJ2-3 many TRBV7-9 CASSPGSDTQYF TGTGCCAGCAGCCCCGGCTCAGATACGCAGTATTTT
TRBD2 TRBJ2-2 many TRBV5-1 CASSRLAGNTGELFF TGCGCCAGCAGCCGACTAGCGGGTAACACCGGGGAGCTGTTTTTT
- TRBJ2-3 many TRBV5-1 CASRGDTDTQYF TGCGCCAGCAGGGGAGACACAGATACGCAGTATTTT
TRBD1 TRBJ1-6 few TRBV6-5 CASSRSPTGEVSPLHF TGTGCCAGCAGTCGATCACCGACAGGGGAGGTTTCACCCCTCCACTTT
TRBD1 TRBJ2-5 many TRBV7-9 CASSQRDRQETQYF TGTGCCAGCAGCCAACGGGACAGGCAAGAGACCCAGTACTTC